A selection of T cell receptor beta chains follows, all from one sample in a study of Graves' ophthalmopathy and Graves' hyperthyroidism. Each CDR3 protein is one row after TCRdb ran MiXCR on the multiplex PCR reads. This table holds 600,000 to 950,000 distinct CDR3 sequences, roughly 40% found once. The sample taken for sequencing was peripheral blood. The receptors stem from an adult man with Graves' ophthalmopathy. CDR3s include the opening cysteine and the closing phenylalanine or tryptophan. D genes are given only for firm matches. Not all rows give a size; the values are once, few, many and, for expanded clones, a class.

few,TRBD1,16,TRBJ2-5,TRBV24-1,TGTGCCACCAGTGATTTGGAGGGGGCAGGGCAAGAGACCCAGTACTTC,CATSDLEGAGQETQYF
-,-,15,TRBJ1-1,TRBV7-2,TGTGCCAGCAGCTTAGGACTAATTGTGAACACTGAAGCTTTCTTT,CASSLGLIVNTEAFF
-,-,16,TRBJ1-4,TRBV7-2,TGTGCCAGCAGCCTCCGGACACACCGCCAGAGTGAAAAACTGTTTTTT,CASSLRTHRQSEKLFF
few,-,17,TRBJ2-6,TRBV6-5,TGTGCCAGCACCCAATCCGGGTGGGCGTCTGGGGCCAACGTCCTGACTTTC,CASTQSGWASGANVLTF
few,-,13,TRBJ2-7,TRBV24-1,TGTGCCACCAGTGAGGGAGACCGCTACGAGCAGTACTTC,CATSEGDRYEQYF
-,-,13,TRBJ1-4,TRBV4-3,TGCGCCAGTGGGGATGCAACTAATGAAAAACTGTTTTTT,CASGDATNEKLFF
-,-,14,TRBJ2-7,TRBV6-1,TGTGCCAGCAGTGAGGAAGTGGTAGCCTACGAGCAGTACTTC,CASSEEVVAYEQYF
-,-,13,TRBJ2-7,TRBV11-1,TGTGCCAGCAGCCCGATGGGGTCCTACGAGCAGTACTTC,CASSPMGSYEQYF
few,TRBD1,15,TRBJ1-2,TRBV7-2,TGTGCCAGCAGCTTAGTTAACGGACAGGGGGCCGGCTACACCTTC,CASSLVNGQGAGYTF
many,-,14,TRBJ2-5,TRBV14,TGTGCCAGCAGCCAAGTCGGGCGGCAAGAGACCCAGTACTTC,CASSQVGRQETQYF
-,-,13,TRBJ1-5,TRBV20-1,TGCAGTGCTTGGATAGGGCCCAATCAGCCCCAGCATTTT,CSAWIGPNQPQHF
-,-,17,TRBJ2-7,TRBV25-1,TGCGCCAGCAGCCAAGGTGGGGCGACAGATTACTCCTACGAGCAGTACTTC,CASSQGGATDYSYEQYF
-,TRBD1,17,TRBJ2-5,TRBV24-1,TGTGCCACCAGTGATGCTACCCAGGGGGCCCATCAGGAGACCCAGTACTTC,CATSDATQGAHQETQYF
few,-,16,TRBJ2-5,TRBV20-1,TGCAGTGCTAGAGATGGGGGGGGCCTTCCAAGAGAGACCCAGTACTTC,CSARDGGGLPRETQYF
few,TRBD1,15,TRBJ1-1,TRBV6-6,TGTGCCAGCAGTTACGCCGGGACAGGTGCCTATGAAGCTTTCTTT,CASSYAGTGAYEAFF
many,-,13,TRBJ1-5,TRBV15,TGTGCCACCTCGGGGGGGCTGGATCAGCCCCAGCATTTT,CATSGGLDQPQHF
many,-,14,TRBJ1-1,TRBV12-3/TRBV12-4,TGTGCCAGCAGTTTGAGGGGAAGGTCCACTGAAGCTTTCTTT,CASSLRGRSTEAFF
-,-,13,TRBJ1-5,TRBV20-1,TGCAGTGCTGGGCGCGACGATCCTCAGCCCCAGCATTTT,CSAGRDDPQPQHF
-,TRBD1,16,TRBJ1-1,TRBV29-1,TGCAGCGTGGATAGCAGCTTGGGACAGTTAGACACTGAAGCTTTCTTT,CSVDSSLGQLDTEAFF
many,-,13,TRBJ2-7,TRBV7-2,TGTGCCAGCAGCGCGGGCCCTGCTCGCGAGCAGTACTTC,CASSAGPAREQYF
-,-,16,TRBJ2-2,TRBV7-3,TGTGCCAGCAGCTTAATACCGGACAGTAACACCGGGGAGCTGTTTTTT,CASSLIPDSNTGELFF
many,-,15,TRBJ1-1,TRBV7-9,TGTGCCAGCAGCAAGCCGCTTGACGCGAACACTGAAGCTTTCTTT,CASSKPLDANTEAFF
-,-,15,TRBJ1-2,TRBV14,TGTGCCAGCAGCCAAGATGGTACAGGGAGCTATGGCTACACCTTC,CASSQDGTGSYGYTF
few,-,17,TRBJ1-2,TRBV20-1,TGCAGTGCTAGAGTCCGTCCCCCCACAGGGACTAACTATGGCTACACCTTC,CSARVRPPTGTNYGYTF
-,-,14,TRBJ1-2,TRBV4-1,TGCGCCAGCAGCCAAGGGGGTGCCGACTATGGCTACACCTTC,CASSQGGADYGYTF
-,-,14,TRBJ2-5,TRBV2,TGTGCCAGCAGTGATGTTCGGACGAAAGGGGCCCAGTACTTC,CASSDVRTKGAQYF
-,-,14,TRBJ1-4,TRBV2,TGTGCCAGCAGTGCCGGGGGGGGTTACGAAAAACTGTTTTTT,CASSAGGGYEKLFF
-,TRBD1,16,TRBJ2-5,TRBV19,TGTGCCAGTAGTATAGGGGCGACAGGGGGACAAGAGACCCAGTACTTC,CASSIGATGGQETQYF
-,TRBD1,15,TRBJ2-7,TRBV4-1,TGCGCCAGCAGCCAAGGACAGGGGGCTGTCAACGAGCAGTACTTC,CASSQGQGAVNEQYF
-,-,14,TRBJ2-5,TRBV5-1,TGTGCCAGCAGCTTGGGGGGATTCGGAGAGACCCAGTACTTC,CASSLGGFGETQYF
-,-,12,TRBJ1-2,TRBV19,TGTGCCAGTTTATCGCCGGGTGGTGGCTACACCTTC,CASLSPGGGYTF
many,-,14,TRBJ1-5,TRBV2,TGTGCCAGCAGGGACAACACCCGCAATCAGCCCCAGCATTTT,CASRDNTRNQPQHF
-,-,13,TRBJ1-4,TRBV6-6,TGTGCCAGCAGTTACCGGGGAACTGAAAAACTGTTTTTT,CASSYRGTEKLFF
-,-,14,TRBJ2-5,TRBV5-6,TGTGCCAGCAACCGGCGGGGCTCCGGCGAGACCCAGTACTTC,CASNRRGSGETQYF
many,-,16,TRBJ1-4,TRBV20-1,TGCAGTGCTAGAGACGCCGCGCGGACACTTGAGGAAAAACTGTTTTTT,CSARDAARTLEEKLFF
-,-,14,TRBJ2-5,TRBV7-2,TGTGCCAGCAGCTTGGGGCGCGGGGTGGGGACCCAGTACTTC,CASSLGRGVGTQYF
-,-,14,TRBJ2-7,TRBV2,TGTGCCAGCAGTTTAGACCGGGAATCTCACGAGCAGTACTTC,CASSLDRESHEQYF
-,-,15,TRBJ1-1,TRBV10-3,TGTGCCGGGAGTCAGAGGACCTATCGGGACACTGAAGCTTTCTTT,CAGSQRTYRDTEAFF
few,-,16,TRBJ1-3,TRBV14,TGTGCCAGCAGCCCACGTTATTCCGGCTCTGGAAACACCATATATTTT,CASSPRYSGSGNTIYF
many,-,14,TRBJ2-7,TRBV10-3,TGTGCCATTACCCCGGGACCGGAGGATTACGAGCAGTACTTC,CAITPGPEDYEQYF
many,-,12,TRBJ1-2,TRBV29-1,TGCAGCGTTGAAGTGGGGGTGGCCTCATTATCCTTC,CSVEVGVASLSF
few,-,13,TRBJ2-7,TRBV7-9,TGTGCCAGCAGTCAACAAGCGAACTACGAGCAGTACTTC,CASSQQANYEQYF
-,TRBD2,15,TRBJ2-7,TRBV19,TGTGCCAGTAGTCTCCGGACTAGCGGGAGGGCCGAGCAGTACTTC,CASSLRTSGRAEQYF